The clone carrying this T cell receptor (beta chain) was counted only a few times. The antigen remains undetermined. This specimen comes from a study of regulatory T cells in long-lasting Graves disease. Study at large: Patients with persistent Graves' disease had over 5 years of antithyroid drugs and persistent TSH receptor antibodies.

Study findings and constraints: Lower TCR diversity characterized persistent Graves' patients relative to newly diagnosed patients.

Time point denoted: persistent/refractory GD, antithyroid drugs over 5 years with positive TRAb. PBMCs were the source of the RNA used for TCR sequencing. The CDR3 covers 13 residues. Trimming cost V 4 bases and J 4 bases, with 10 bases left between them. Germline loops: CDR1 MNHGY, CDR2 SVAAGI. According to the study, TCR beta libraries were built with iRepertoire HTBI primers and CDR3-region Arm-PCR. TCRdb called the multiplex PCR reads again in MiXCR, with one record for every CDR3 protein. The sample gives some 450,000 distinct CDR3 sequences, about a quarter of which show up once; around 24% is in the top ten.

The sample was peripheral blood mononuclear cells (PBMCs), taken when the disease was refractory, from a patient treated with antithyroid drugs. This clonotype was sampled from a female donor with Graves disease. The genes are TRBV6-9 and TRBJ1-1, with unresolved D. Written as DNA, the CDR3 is TGTGCCAGCAGTTTTTGGATCAGCACTGAAGCTTTCTTT. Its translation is CASSFWISTEAFF.